Following are 9 T cell receptor beta chains from one sample sequenced in a study of cytomegalovirus exposure and HLA in healthy donors. In the PCR, 60 Vbeta and 13 Jbeta primers were used. The data were produced by immunoSEQ multiplex PCR, yet TCRdb's version contains in-frame clones alone and is incomplete. The table shows approximately 150,000 clones, with about 63% occurring only once. The sequencing input was PBMCs. The source is a woman in her thirties or forties in good health and CMV-seropositive.

J is TRBJ1-5 and V is TRBV19; D is possibly TRBD1 (6 bases). V lost 1 base and J lost 7, with 14 bases in between. The germline gives CDR1 LNHDA, CDR2 SQIVND (reference sequence). This CDR3 comprises 15 residues. CDR3 residues: CASSIGQQGSQPQHF. The DNA of the CDR3 is TGTGCCAGTAGTATAGGACAACAGGGAAGCCAGCCCCAGCATTTT.

This clone was detected only a few times. This chain uses TRBV5-1 with TRBJ1-1; no clear D gene. The CDR3 consists of 11 residues. Trimming removed 4 bases at V and 1 base at J, with 2 bases between. Germline CDR1 reads SGHRS; CDR2 reads YFSETQ. The CDR3 sequence: CASSQNTEAFF. DNA for the CDR3: TGCGCCAGCAGCCAGAACACTGAAGCTTTCTTT.

As for this clone: The junction departs from the called germline gene at one end, perhaps through a read error. V is TRBV7-9 and J is TRBJ1-2; a weak D match, TRBD1 (6 bases). The germline CDR1 and CDR2 sequences are SEHNR and FQNEAQ (reference sequence). This CDR3 is built from 14 residues. CDR3 sequence (DNA): TGTGCCAGCAGCTTAGGCAGGGGCGGCTATGGCTACCCCTTC. Its protein product is CASSLGRGGYGYPF.

This rearrangement joins TRBV11-1 to TRBJ1-6; 7 positions match TRBD1. CDR1 and CDR2 (germline): SGHAT, FQDESV (reference sequence). With V trimmed by 5 bases and J by 7 bases, 5 bases remained unmatched. This CDR3 is built from 14 residues. The CDR3 region has the DNA TGTGCCAGCAGCATCGGACAGGCGAATTCACCCCTCCACTTT. This sequence encodes CASSIGQANSPLHF.

As concerns this clone: This same CDR3 is encoded by further DNA sequences in the sample. The chain links TRBV19 to TRBJ1-5; tentative D call: TRBD1 (6 bases). This CDR3 has 15 residues. V dropped 6 bases and J dropped 0 bases, with 12 bases sitting between them. Germline loops: CDR1 LNHDA, CDR2 SQIVND (reference sequence). The CDR3 nucleotides are TGTGCCAGTAGCATACAGGGTTATAGCAATCAGCCCCAGCATTTT. Its translation is CASSIQGYSNQPQHF.

The chain is built from TRBV19 and TRBJ2-1; 7 bases agree with TRBD2. The CDR3 spans 13 residues. J lost 8 bases, V lost 8 bases, and 9 bases had no gene match. Germline V gives CDR1 LNHDA, CDR2 SQIVND (reference sequence). CDR3 region: CASREGGRYEQFF. CDR3 nucleotide sequence: TGTGCCAGTCGCGAGGGAGGGAGGTATGAGCAGTTCTTC.

There are a few counts of this clone. The chain joins TRBV19 to TRBJ1-2; TRBD1 agrees at 8 bases. Germline-derived CDR1 and CDR2 are LNHDA and SQIVND (reference sequence). V was clipped by 3 bases and J by 8 bases; unmatched bases: 11. The CDR3 runs 15 residues. The CDR3 loop reads CASSILRDRRVGYTF. The CDR3 bases are TGTGCCAGTAGTATCCTCCGGGACAGGCGGGTCGGCTACACCTTC.

This chain uses TRBV7-7 with TRBJ2-1, with 10 nucleotides matching TRBD2. The germline V gene encodes CDR1 SSHAT and CDR2 FNYEAQ (reference sequence). CDR3 length: 14 residues. This CDR3 is CASSASGRADEQFF. The CDR3 region has the DNA TGTGCTAGTTCCGCTAGCGGGAGAGCGGATGAGCAGTTCTTC.

This clone was seen a few times. This sequence joins TRBV29-1 and TRBJ2-5, with TRBD1 as a possible D gene (6 bases). CDR3 length equals 12 residues. Trimming removed 4 bases at V and 4 bases at J, with 10 bases between. The germline gives CDR1 SQVTM, CDR2 ANQGSEA. CDR3 in amino acids: CSVVGAGETQYF. CDR3 nucleotides: TGCAGCGTTGTGGGGGCCGGAGAGACCCAGTACTTC. The variable domain in full, with the rest retrieved from reference TRBV29-1 and TRBJ2-5, is SAVISQKPSRDICQRGTSLTIQCQVDSQVTMMFWYRQQPGQSLTLIATANQGSEATYESGFVIDKFPISRPNLTFSTLTVSNMSPEDSSIYLCSVVGAGETQYFGPGTRLLVL.